This T cell receptor (beta chain) was recorded in a study of blood T cells in healthy people across ages. Ten or more counts support this clonotype. Together with a sample-barcoded 5' primer, a J-beta primer mix was included in a second PCR lasting roughly 6 to 12 cycles. TCRdb ran MiXCR on the 5' RACE reads and lists one entry per CDR3 protein. The data show hundreds of thousands of distinct CDR3 sequences, around 31% seen once. Germline-derived CDR1 and CDR2 are MNHEY and SVGAGI. The V gene lost 5 bases and the J gene lost 0 bases, with 10 bases spanning the gap. The CDR3 extends over 14 amino acids.

Material: blood. The chain uses TRBV6-5 and TRBJ1-2; D is ambiguous. This sequence originates from a woman at least 80 years old in good health. For the CDR3, the DNA is TGTGCCAGCAGTCGAGACCCCCCTAACTATGGCTACACCTTC. Protein: CASSRDPPNYGYTF.